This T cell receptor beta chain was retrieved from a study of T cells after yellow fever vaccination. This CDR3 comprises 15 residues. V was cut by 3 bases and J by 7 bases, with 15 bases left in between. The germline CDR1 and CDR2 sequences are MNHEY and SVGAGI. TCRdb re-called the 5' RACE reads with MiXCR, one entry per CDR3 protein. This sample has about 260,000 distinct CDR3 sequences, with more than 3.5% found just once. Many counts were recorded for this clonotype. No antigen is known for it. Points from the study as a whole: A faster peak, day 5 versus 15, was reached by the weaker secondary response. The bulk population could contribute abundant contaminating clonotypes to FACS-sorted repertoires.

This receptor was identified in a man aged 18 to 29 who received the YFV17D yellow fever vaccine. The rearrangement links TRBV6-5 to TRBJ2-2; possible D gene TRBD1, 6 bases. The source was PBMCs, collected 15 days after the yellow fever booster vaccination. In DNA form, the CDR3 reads TGTGCCAGCAGTTATTCAACAGGGTCCCACGGGGAGCTGTTTTTT. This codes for CASSYSTGSHGELFF.